The TCR beta chain described here comes from a study of blood T cell repertoires in COVID-19. The length of the CDR3 is 13 residues. From germline, CDR1 is SGHVS and CDR2 FNYEAQ. The V and J ends lost 0 bases and 6 bases respectively, with 5 bases between them. Using immunoSEQ multiplex PCR, the repertoire was profiled, and TCRdb retains in-frame clones only, with some absent. Counted here are tens of thousands of clones, 70% to 90% occurring once; the ten biggest clones make up over 35%. The rearrangement joins TRBV7-6 to TRBJ2-2; no reliable D call. The sample comprised peripheral blood. The sequence was collected from a man in his 70s with acute or convalescent COVID-19. The CDR3 loop is CASSLALAGELFF. The CDR3 DNA follows: TGTGCCAGCAGCTTAGCGTTAGCCGGGGAGCTGTTTTTT.